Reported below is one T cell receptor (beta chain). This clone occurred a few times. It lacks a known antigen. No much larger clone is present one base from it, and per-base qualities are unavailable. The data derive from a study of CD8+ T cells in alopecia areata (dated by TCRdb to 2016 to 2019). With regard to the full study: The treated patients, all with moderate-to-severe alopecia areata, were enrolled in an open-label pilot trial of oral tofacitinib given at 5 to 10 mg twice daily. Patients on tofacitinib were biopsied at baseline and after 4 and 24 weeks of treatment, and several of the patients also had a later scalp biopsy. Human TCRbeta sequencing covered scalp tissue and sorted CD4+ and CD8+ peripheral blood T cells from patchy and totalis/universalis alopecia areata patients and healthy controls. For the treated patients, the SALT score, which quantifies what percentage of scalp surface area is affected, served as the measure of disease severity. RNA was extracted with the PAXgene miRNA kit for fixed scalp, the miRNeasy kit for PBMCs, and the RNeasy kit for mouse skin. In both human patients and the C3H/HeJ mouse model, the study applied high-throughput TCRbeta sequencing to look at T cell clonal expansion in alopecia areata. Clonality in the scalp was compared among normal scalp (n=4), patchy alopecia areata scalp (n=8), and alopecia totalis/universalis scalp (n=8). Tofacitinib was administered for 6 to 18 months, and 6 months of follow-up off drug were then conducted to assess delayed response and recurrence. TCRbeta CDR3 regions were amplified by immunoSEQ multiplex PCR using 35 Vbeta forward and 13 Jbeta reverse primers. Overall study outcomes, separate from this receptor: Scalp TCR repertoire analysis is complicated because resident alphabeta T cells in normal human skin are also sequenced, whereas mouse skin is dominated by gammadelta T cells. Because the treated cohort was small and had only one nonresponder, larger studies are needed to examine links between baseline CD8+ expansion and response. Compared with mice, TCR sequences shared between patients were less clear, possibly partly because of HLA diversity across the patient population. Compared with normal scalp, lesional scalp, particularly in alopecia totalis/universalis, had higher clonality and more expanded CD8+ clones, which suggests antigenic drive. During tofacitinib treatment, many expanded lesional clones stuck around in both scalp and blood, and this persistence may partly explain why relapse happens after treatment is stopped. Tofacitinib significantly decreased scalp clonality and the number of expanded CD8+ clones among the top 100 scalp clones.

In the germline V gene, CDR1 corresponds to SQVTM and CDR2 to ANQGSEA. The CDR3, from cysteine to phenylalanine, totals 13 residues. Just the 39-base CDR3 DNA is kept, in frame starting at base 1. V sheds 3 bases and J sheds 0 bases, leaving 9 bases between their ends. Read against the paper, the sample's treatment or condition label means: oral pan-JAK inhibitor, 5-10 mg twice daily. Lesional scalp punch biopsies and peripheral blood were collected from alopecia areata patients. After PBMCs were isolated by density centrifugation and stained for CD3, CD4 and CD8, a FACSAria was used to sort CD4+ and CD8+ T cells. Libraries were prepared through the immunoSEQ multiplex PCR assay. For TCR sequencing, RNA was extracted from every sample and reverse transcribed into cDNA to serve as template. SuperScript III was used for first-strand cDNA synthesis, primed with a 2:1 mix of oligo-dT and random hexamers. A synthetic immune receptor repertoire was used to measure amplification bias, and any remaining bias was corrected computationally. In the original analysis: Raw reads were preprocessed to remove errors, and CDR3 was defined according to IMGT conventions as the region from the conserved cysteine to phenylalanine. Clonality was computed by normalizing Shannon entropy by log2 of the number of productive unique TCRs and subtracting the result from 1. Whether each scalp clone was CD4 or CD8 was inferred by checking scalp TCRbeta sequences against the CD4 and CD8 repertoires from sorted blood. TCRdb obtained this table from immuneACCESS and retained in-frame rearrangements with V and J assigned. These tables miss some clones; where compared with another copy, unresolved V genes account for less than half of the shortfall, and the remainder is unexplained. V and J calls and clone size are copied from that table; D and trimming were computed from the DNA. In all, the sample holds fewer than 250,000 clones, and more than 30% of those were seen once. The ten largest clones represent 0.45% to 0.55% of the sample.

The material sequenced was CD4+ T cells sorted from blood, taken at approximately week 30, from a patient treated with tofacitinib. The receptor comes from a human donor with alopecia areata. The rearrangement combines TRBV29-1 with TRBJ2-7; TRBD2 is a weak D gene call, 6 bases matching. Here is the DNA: TGCAGCGTTGATGCGGGGAGCTCCTACGAGCAGTACTTC. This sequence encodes CSVDAGSSYEQYF.